At least ten counts were recorded for the clone carrying this TCR beta chain. Its antigen remains unidentified. Study processing details: There were no quality scores in the junction-only immunoSEQ sequences, so filtering differed. Sequencing was performed with immunoSEQ multiplex PCR; in TCRdb, only in-frame clones are kept and a portion is missing. V and J calls and clone size are given by that table; D and trimming were obtained from the DNA. Of fewer than 600,000 clones in the sample, roughly 77% were seen once. This entry is derived from a study of shared clonotypes between healthy human individuals. Regarding the study as a whole: A small donor pool kept down the genetic and exposure-history diversity that was represented.

Germline V lookup: CDR1 MRHNA, CDR2 SNTAGT. This CDR3 has 16 residues. V lost 0 bases and J lost 0, with 10 bases in between. The receptor's source is a woman aged 40 to 50 in good health. Some clones in this sample may be carry-over from other donors' samples. The genes are TRBV6-4 and TRBJ2-3; D ambiguous. Input material: PBMCs. Here the CDR3 DNA reads TGTGCCAGCAGTGACTCAGTGGCAACTAGCACAGATACGCAGTATTTT. It translates to CASSDSVATSTDTQYF.